One sample yielded the 15 T cell receptor beta chains listed below, sequenced in a study of blood T cell repertoires in COVID-19. Repertoires were generated with immunoSEQ multiplex PCR, while TCRdb's copy carries only in-frame clones and drops some. The table shows 270,000 or so clones, with under 95% occurring only once. The source material was PBMCs or T cells enriched from blood (not recorded which). These receptors all come from a woman aged 40 to 50 with acute COVID-19.

J is TRBJ1-2 and V is TRBV28, with 9 bases that match TRBD1. The trim removed 5 bases at V and 0 bases at J, leaving 13 bases unmatched. CDR3 length: 18 residues. Per germline, CDR1 MDHEN and CDR2 SYDVKM. The CDR3 nucleotides read TGTGCCAGCAGTGCGCCGACAGGGGGGTTGAGTTCTAACTATGGCTACACCTTC. The encoded protein is CASSAPTGGLSSNYGYTF.

The chain is built from TRBV11-3 and TRBJ2-7, with TRBD2 as a possible D gene (6 bases). V was pared by 7 bases and J by 1 base, with 11 bases between. Germline CDR1 SGHNT, CDR2 YENEEA. The CDR3 is 13 amino acids. This CDR3 is CASKGSGSYEQYF. The CDR3 DNA follows: TGTGCCAGCAAAGGTAGCGGATCCTACGAGCAGTACTTC.

The CDR3 DNA reads TGTGCCAGCAGCAGCCCTACACCGGGGAGCACTGAAGCTTTCTTT. Protein: CASSSPTPGSTEAFF. V is TRBV21-1 and J is TRBJ1-1. TRBV21-1 is deemed a pseudogene. The CDR3 spans 15 residues.

The chain is built from TRBV6-5 and TRBJ2-7; 12 nucleotides line up with TRBD1. The CDR3 length is 15 residues. J gave up 4 bases and V 4 bases, and 5 bases lay outside the gene matches. The V gene's germline CDR1 is MNHEY and CDR2 SVGAGI. The CDR3 nucleotides are TGTGCCAGCAGTTCCGGGACAGGGGGCATATACGAGCAGTACTTC. Translating gives CASSSGTGGIYEQYF.

This chain uses TRBV27 with TRBJ2-1, with 9 bases lining up with TRBD1. CDR1 MNHEY and CDR2 SMNVEV come from the germline V gene (reference sequence). This CDR3 comprises 15 residues. V shed 0 bases and J 6 bases; nucleotides not matched to a gene: 3. CDR3: CASSLSGQGGNEQFF. The CDR3 nucleotides are TGTGCCAGCAGTTTATCGGGACAGGGCGGCAATGAGCAGTTCTTC.

The V call is TRBV5-1, the J call TRBJ2-7; 9 nucleotides match TRBD2. CDR1 SGHRS and CDR2 YFSETQ come from the germline V gene. After removal of 0 bases from V and 0 bases from J, the junction contained 4 bases not matched to a gene. The CDR3 consists of 16 residues. The chain's CDR3 is CASSLVAGAISYEQYF. The CDR3 nucleotides are TGCGCCAGCAGCTTGGTAGCGGGGGCCATCTCCTACGAGCAGTACTTC.

The gene calls are TRBV5-6 and TRBJ1-6; TRBD1 might be the D (6 bases). CDR3 length: 14 residues. Looked up from germline, CDR1 is SGHDT and CDR2 is YYEEEE. V was shortened by 2 bases and J by 10 bases, with 13 bases between the two germline ends. CDR3: CASSFSGVVSPLHF. The CDR3 region has the DNA TGTGCCAGCAGCTTCTCAGGGGTGGTCTCACCCCTCCACTTT.

This clone was observed a handful of times. The chain joins TRBV6-5 to TRBJ1-1; D is possibly TRBD1 (5 bases). This CDR3 is built from 12 residues. CDR1 MNHEY and CDR2 SVGAGI come from the germline V gene. Trimming removed 6 bases at V and 10 bases at J, with 15 bases between. This chain's CDR3 is CASRRTAGRAFF. CDR3 sequence (DNA): TGTGCCAGCAGACGGACGGCGGGACGAGCTTTCTTT.

J is TRBJ2-2 and V is TRBV3-1 (or the pseudogene TRBV3-2); a possible D gene is TRBD1 (6 bases). Germline CDR1 is LGHDT and CDR2 is YNNKEL (reference sequence). The length of the CDR3 is 15 residues. V dropped 0 bases and J dropped 6 bases, with 11 bases sitting between them. Here the CDR3 reads CASSQEAGVAGELFF. CDR3 DNA: TGTGCCAGCAGCCAAGAGGCAGGGGTGGCCGGGGAGCTGTTTTTT.

The chain has TRBV5-5 and TRBJ1-1; 11 nucleotides align to TRBD1. CDR1 and CDR2 from the germline V gene are SGHKS and YYEKEE (reference sequence). V was pared by 3 bases and J by 4 bases, with 5 bases of the junction left unmatched. The CDR3 is 15 amino acids. CDR3 sequence reads: CASSSRDRGSTEAFF. CDR3 bases: TGTGCCAGCAGCTCCCGGGACAGGGGGTCCACTGAAGCTTTCTTT.

CDR3 residues: CASSSGLLSEQYF. DNA for the CDR3: TGTGCCAGCAGCTCGGGACTCTTATCGGAGCAGTACTTC. The chain joins TRBV12-3 or TRBV12-4 to TRBJ2-7, with D perhaps matching TRBD2 (6 bases). With 6 bases removed from V and 7 bases from J, the gap between germline ends came to 16 bases. The CDR3 is 13 amino acids.

The chain combines TRBV24-1 with TRBJ2-3, with D perhaps matching TRBD1 (5 bases). This CDR3 is built from 15 residues. CDR1 and CDR2 (germline): KGHDR, SFDVKD. V was trimmed by 3 bases and J by 1 base, leaving 10 bases between them. The chain's CDR3 is CATSDRSRGTDTQYF. In nucleotides, the CDR3 is TGTGCCACCAGTGATAGGAGCAGGGGCACAGATACGCAGTATTTT.

The chain joins TRBV7-9 to TRBJ1-4; D is unclear. V gave up 1 base and J gave up 7 bases, with 13 bases separating them. The CDR3 runs 15 residues. Germline V gene sequence: CDR1 SEHNR, CDR2 FQNEAQ (reference sequence). The CDR3 loop is CASSLDNAGAEKLFF. DNA for the CDR3: TGTGCCAGCAGCTTAGATAACGCGGGCGCTGAAAAACTGTTTTTT.

This clone has only one observation. V and J are TRBV30 and TRBJ1-2, with 8 bases identical to TRBD1. The J segment lost 2 bases and the V segment lost 4 bases, leaving 3 bases of the junction unmatched. Germline-derived CDR1 and CDR2 are GTSNPN and SVGIG (reference sequence). CDR3 length equals 13 residues. CDR3 sequence: CAWTRDRNYGYTF. Written as DNA, the CDR3 is TGTGCCTGGACCCGGGACAGGAACTATGGCTACACCTTC.

This clone was seen more than once but under ten times. This chain joins TRBV7-2 and TRBJ1-1, with D uncertain. Germline V lookup: CDR1 SGHTA, CDR2 FQGNSA. Trimming removed 1 base from V and 1 base from J, with 7 bases in between. This CDR3 contains 14 residues. This CDR3 is CASSLVLWNTEAFF. The CDR3 coding sequence is TGTGCCAGCAGCTTAGTCCTGTGGAACACTGAAGCTTTCTTT.